Listed below are T cell receptor beta chains from one sample, sequenced in a study of follicular helper T cells after annual influenza vaccination. The table came from immunoSEQ multiplex PCR; TCRdb's copy has only in-frame clones and leaves some out. The sample consists of 8,500 to 9,000 clones, approximately 86% of them appearing once. The material sequenced was CXCR5+ CD38- circulating T follicular helper cells from blood, taken 7 days after influenza vaccination. The source is an adult who received the influenza vaccine. Both conserved end residues are part of each CDR3. Fields, in order: V gene, CDR3 protein.

>TRBV5-4
CASSRMVAGGHYEQYF
>TRBV19
CASSSFPEAFF
>TRBV11-2
CASSLNRGNTEAFF
>TRBV30
CAWSGDESPLMNTEAFF
>TRBV19
CASSTGQEETQYF
>TRBV7-5
CARSRTASSGNTIYF
>TRBV29-1
CSVEEARAGNTIYF
>TRBV10-3
CAISESQVIYEEQYF
>TRBV4-2
CASSPTGQGNQPQHF
>TRBV4-3
CASSQDPSGGETQYF
>TRBV28
CASSFGGRYEQYF
>TRBV4-3
CASSQEGLADHEQYF
>TRBV28
CASSPSGTGDTGELFF
>TRBV18
CASSPSSSGVDEQYF
>TRBV28
CASRNSPTQETQYF
>TRBV4-2
CASSQSSGASYEQYF
>TRBV5-1
CASSQGAGGTEAFF
>TRBV2
CASSDRTGVVGELFF
>TRBV7-8
CASSLVSTTDQPQHF
>TRBV5-1
CASSLGGTLTYEQYF
>TRBV7-2
CASSLTGDTGNQPQHF
>TRBV5-1
CASSPGSRATYNEQFF
>TRBV6-7
CASRGGTGGGNQPQHF
>TRBV29-1
CSAQTSGRSYEQYF
>TRBV6-1
CASSEGGGMDTEAFF
>TRBV10-3
CASQEGQGAGGYTF
>TRBV15
CATSRAMSGGGDEQFF
>TRBV7-2
CASSPRTGSGTEAFF